This TCR beta chain emerged from a study of T cell repertoires in cytomegalovirus infection. Background on the study: Matching HLA type and CMV infection were both indicated by public TCR beta signatures. Study-level findings and limits: CMV carriers with the relevant HLA were identified by cumulative public TCR beta family frequency.

TCRdb processed the reads anew with MiXCR; each CDR3 protein has one entry. The sample includes about 27,000 distinct CDR3 sequences, over 15% seen only once; the top ten take 80% to 90%. As to this clonotype: As yet, its antigen is unknown.

Trimming removed 1 base from V and 6 bases from J; junction bases left unmatched: 8. Germline V gives CDR1 SGDLS, CDR2 YYNGEE. The CDR3 covers 16 residues. This TCR came from a human donor in good health (CMV status not recorded). Some clones in this sample may be carry-over from other donors' samples. The material sequenced was CD8+ T cells from cultured PBMCs, taken from culture after CMV antigen stimulation. This sequence joins TRBV9 and TRBJ2-1; TRBD2 aligns across 9 bases. The CDR3 sequence is CASSVSSGNSGNEQFF. The DNA for the CDR3 is TGTGCCAGCAGCGTATCTAGCGGGAATTCAGGCAATGAGCAGTTCTTC. Complete variable domain (other parts from reference TRBV9 and TRBJ2-1): DSGVTQTPKHLITATGQRVTLRCSPRSGDLSVYWYQQSLDQGLQFLIQYYNGEERAKGNILERFSAQQFPDLHSELNLSSLELGDSALYFCASSVSSGNSGNEQFFGPGTRLTVL.